The 31 T cell receptor beta chains below come from one sample, sequenced in a study of shared clonotypes between healthy human individuals. The method was immunoSEQ multiplex PCR; TCRdb's version includes in-frame clones alone and lacks a portion of them. The sample comprises hundreds of thousands of clones, about two thirds of which are singletons, and approximately 2% rests with the top ten. The sample consisted of memory CD4+ T cells sorted from blood. Indicated subset: CD45RA-negative fraction. These receptors were taken from a woman aged 30 to 39 in good health.

The V gene is TRBV28, the J gene TRBJ2-5, with TRBD2 identical over 8 bases. CDR3 size: 16 residues. J was trimmed by 4 bases and V by 10 bases; bases with no gene match: 17. The germline gives CDR1 MDHEN, CDR2 SYDVKM. The CDR3 nucleotides read TGTGCCACACCGTTCTCGGGACTAGTGACTCGAGAGACCCAGTACTTC. This sequence encodes CATPFSGLVTRETQYF.

The CDR3 reads CAISGTDRPQHF. The CDR3 DNA follows: TGTGCCATCAGTGGTACGGACCGGCCCCAGCATTTT. The chain links TRBV10-3 to TRBJ1-5, with D unclear. This CDR3 is built from 12 residues. V dropped 4 bases and J dropped 9 bases, with 10 bases sitting between them. CDR1 is ENHRY, CDR2 SYGVKD, per germline.

This chain joins TRBV4-1 and TRBJ2-7, with D perhaps assigned TRBD1 or TRBD2 (5 bases each). Between the trimmed V and J ends, which lost 1 base and 0 bases, there was a span of 19 bases. This CDR3 region has 18 residues. The germline CDR1 and CDR2 sequences are MGHRA and YSYEKL. CDR3 nucleotide sequence: TGCGCCAGCAGCCAAGTAGGGCTTCGGGGCAGGAGCTCCTACGAGCAGTACTTC. Encoded protein: CASSQVGLRGRSSYEQYF.

V and J are TRBV27 and TRBJ1-2; D remains unclear. Germline V gene sequence: CDR1 MNHEY, CDR2 SMNVEV (reference sequence). Trimming stripped 8 bases from V and 6 bases from J, with 16 bases between. The CDR3 runs 13 residues. In DNA form, the CDR3 reads TGTGCCAGCCCCCCCGAGACTTGCGATGGCTACACCTTC. Its translation is CASPPETCDGYTF.

The chain has TRBV11-2 and TRBJ2-3, with 9 bases matching TRBD2. J lost 6 bases, V lost 5 bases, and 6 bases had no gene match. This CDR3 region has 14 residues. In germline, CDR1 is SGHAT, CDR2 FQNNGV. CDR3 coding DNA: TGTGCCAGCAGCCATAGCGGGAGTGGGGATACGCAGTATTTT. This encodes CASSHSGSGDTQYF.

The gene calls are TRBV28 and TRBJ1-5, with D maybe TRBD1 (6 bases). This CDR3 comprises 15 residues. V lost 6 bases, J lost 1 base, and 13 bases lay in between. The V gene's germline CDR1 is MDHEN and CDR2 SYDVKM. Written as DNA, the CDR3 is TGTGCCAGCAGACCTACCCAGGGGAGCAATCAGCCCCAGCATTTT. Translated, it gives CASRPTQGSNQPQHF.

Concerning this clone itself: The sample carries other DNA sequences with the same CDR3. The J gene is TRBJ2-1, the V gene TRBV5-1; weak D call: TRBD2 (6 bases). The germline CDR1 and CDR2 sequences are SGHRS and YFSETQ. Trimming cost V 0 bases and J 9 bases, with 10 bases left between them. The CDR3 length is 13 residues. The CDR3 loop is CASSLGLGGEQFF. The CDR3 coding sequence is TGCGCCAGCAGCTTGGGACTAGGCGGTGAGCAGTTCTTC.

The chain combines TRBV9 with TRBJ2-1; maybe TRBD2 (5 bases). The germline V gene has CDR1 SGDLS and CDR2 YYNGEE. Trimming pared 0 bases from V and 4 bases from J, leaving 14 bases between. The CDR3 extends over 16 amino acids. The CDR3 reads CASSVVVGEAYNEQFF. The DNA for the CDR3 is TGTGCCAGCAGCGTAGTGGTGGGAGAGGCTTACAATGAGCAGTTCTTC.

Details on this clone: This sequence may be a read error, since a much larger clone differs from it by one base. J is TRBJ2-7 and V is TRBV4-1; no clear D. Germline V gives CDR1 MGHRA, CDR2 YSYEKL. The V end was cut by 1 base, the J end by 0 bases, with 13 bases between. The CDR3 totals 16 residues. CDR3 region: CASSQGVASSSYEQYF. The CDR3 DNA reads as TGCGCCAGCAGCCAAGGGGTGGCTTCGAGCTCCTACGAGCAGTACTTC.

This chain connects TRBV30 to TRBJ1-1, with a possible D match to TRBD1 (6 bases). Trimming left V 2 bases short and J 1 base short, with 26 bases between. The germline CDR1 and CDR2 sequences are GTSNPN and SVGIG (reference sequence). This CDR3 comprises 19 residues. CDR3 bases: TGTGCCTGGAGTACTACCGGGGATTGGTTAGGGGGAGCGAACACTGAAGCTTTCTTT. It translates to CAWSTTGDWLGGANTEAFF.

This clone was seen many times. The chain uses TRBV11-1 and TRBJ1-1; 7 bases agree with TRBD1. The germline gives CDR1 SGHAT, CDR2 FQDESV (reference sequence). The CDR3 consists of 16 residues. Losses at the gene ends were 5 bases for V and 1 base for J; bases not matched to a gene: 10. Written as DNA, the CDR3 is TGTGCCAGCAGCCTCCGCCTGACAGGGTCGAACACTGAAGCTTTCTTT. It specifies CASSLRLTGSNTEAFF.

Notes on this clone: The sample contains more than one DNA sequence encoding this CDR3. CDR3 DNA: TGTGCCAGCTCACAGGGACAGCAAGAGACCCAGTACTTC. Protein: CASSQGQQETQYF. The genes are TRBV18 and TRBJ2-5, with TRBD1 matching 7 bases. This CDR3 spans 13 amino acids. Germline CDR1 reads KGHSH; CDR2 reads LQKENI. V lost 4 bases, J lost 2 bases, and 1 base stayed unmatched.

J is TRBJ1-2 and V is TRBV5-4; 7 bases match TRBD1. The CDR3 has 13 residues. The germline gives CDR1 SGHNT, CDR2 YYREEE (reference sequence). V lost 3 bases to trimming and J lost 4 bases; unmatched junction nucleotides: 3. As DNA, the CDR3 is TGTGCCAGCAGCTGGGACAGAGGCTATGGCTACACCTTC. It specifies CASSWDRGYGYTF.

CDR3 protein: CASSSPRDRNTGELFF. In DNA, the CDR3 is TGTGCCAGCAGTTCCCCCCGGGACAGGAACACCGGGGAGCTGTTTTTT. The chain has TRBV6-5 and TRBJ2-2; 7 nucleotides agree with TRBD1. The junction had 6 bases not matched to a gene; V was cut back by 4 bases and J by 1 base. This CDR3 comprises 16 residues. Per germline, CDR1 MNHEY and CDR2 SVGAGI.

This rearrangement joins TRBV28 to TRBJ2-7; D possibly corresponds to TRBD2 (5 bases). Trimming stripped 8 bases from V and 1 base from J, with 9 bases between. This CDR3 has 12 residues. Germline V CDR1 and CDR2: MDHEN, SYDVKM. The CDR3 coding sequence is TGTGCCAGCCTCAGGACTTCCTACGAGCAGTACTTC. It translates to CASLRTSYEQYF.

The rearrangement links TRBV7-2 to TRBJ1-1; weak D call: TRBD1 (5 bases). The germline gives CDR1 SGHTA, CDR2 FQGNSA. V lost 3 bases and J lost 5, with 10 bases in between. The CDR3 is made up of 13 amino acids. The CDR3: CASSLWGGTEAFF. As DNA, the CDR3 is TGTGCCAGCAGCTTGTGGGGCGGGACTGAAGCTTTCTTT.

This clone showed up just a few times. This chain links TRBV5-4 with TRBJ2-7; weak D call: TRBD2 (6 bases). The V end lost 1 base, the J end lost 6 bases, and 23 bases lay between the germline ends. Germline CDR1 SGHNT, CDR2 YYREEE (reference sequence). This CDR3 spans 17 amino acids. In nucleotides, the CDR3 is TGTGCCAGCAGCTTGTCTAGGTCTCAGGGAGGTTCTATCGAGCAGTACTTC. This gives the protein CASSLSRSQGGSIEQYF.

J is TRBJ1-6 and V is TRBV30; 9 bases agree with TRBD1. The germline V gene has CDR1 GTSNPN and CDR2 SVGIG (reference sequence). Losses at the gene ends were 6 bases for V and 3 bases for J; bases not matched to a gene: 3. This CDR3 spans 14 amino acids. CDR3 nucleotide sequence: TGTGCCTGCACAGGGGGCTACTATAATTCACCCCTCCACTTT. Translation: CACTGGYYNSPLHF.

This CDR3 is CASSRYRSGSFEQYF. For the CDR3, the DNA is TGTGCCAGCAGCCGGTACCGGAGCGGGAGTTTCGAGCAGTACTTC. The chain is built from TRBV4-2 and TRBJ2-7, with 8 bases lining up with TRBD2. CDR1 and CDR2 (germline): LGHNA, YNFKEQ. The J segment lost 6 bases and the V segment lost 4 bases, leaving 11 bases of the junction unmatched. This CDR3 has 15 residues.

The rearrangement uses TRBV28 and TRBJ2-7; D is perhaps TRBD2 (5 bases). Trimming stripped 5 bases from V and 4 bases from J, with 12 bases between. Germline CDR1 and CDR2: MDHEN and SYDVKM. The CDR3 is made up of 13 amino acids. In DNA form, the CDR3 reads TGTGCCAGCAGTCTAGCTGGAATATACGAGCAGTACTTC. Translated: CASSLAGIYEQYF.

The chain couples TRBV4-1 to TRBJ1-2, with a possible D match to TRBD1 (6 bases). The CDR3 is made up of 14 amino acids. Between the trimmed V and J ends, which lost 0 bases and 8 bases, there was a span of 13 bases. Germline-derived CDR1 and CDR2 are MGHRA and YSYEKL. As DNA, the CDR3 is TGCGCCAGCAGCCAAGACGGGGGCGTAGGGGGCTACACCTTC. Translation gives CASSQDGGVGGYTF.

The chain joins TRBV2 to TRBJ2-7, with a weak D call TRBD1 (5 bases). The length of the CDR3 is 15 residues. The germline gives CDR1 SNHLY, CDR2 FYNNEI. Between the trimmed V and J ends, which lost 3 bases and 2 bases, there was a span of 14 bases. CDR3 protein: CASSEGQGLTYEQYF. CDR3 in DNA: TGTGCCAGCAGTGAGGGCCAGGGTCTAACCTACGAGCAGTACTTC.

V is TRBV2 and J is TRBJ2-1, with a tentative D call TRBD1 (6 bases). This CDR3 contains 11 residues. V was cut by 8 bases and J by 7 bases, with 9 bases left in between. Per the germline V gene, CDR1 is SNHLY and CDR2 is FYNNEI. CDR3 in DNA: TGTGCCAGCTTGAGGGGGAATGAGCAGTTCTTC. Encoded protein: CASLRGNEQFF.

This chain uses TRBV18 with TRBJ2-4; TRBD1 matches 9 bases. The V gene's germline CDR1 is KGHSH and CDR2 LQKENI. CDR3 length equals 16 residues. V trimming: 6 bases; J trimming: 6 bases; junction bases outside the gene matches: 12. CDR3 sequence: CASSRLDRGIGNIQYF. The CDR3 region has the DNA TGTGCCAGCTCCCGGTTAGACAGGGGGATAGGAAACATTCAGTACTTC.

This clone was seen a single time. The V and J genes are TRBV18 and TRBJ1-4; unclear D gene. Germline V lookup: CDR1 KGHSH, CDR2 LQKENI. The CDR3 has 14 amino acids. Trimming shortened V by 2 bases and J by 7 bases, and 11 bases separated the two germline ends. The CDR3 coding sequence is TGTGCCAGCTCACCATTTTCTCGGGGTGAAAAACTGTTTTTT. This codes for CASSPFSRGEKLFF. The full variable domain, its missing parts supplied by reference TRBV18 and TRBJ1-4, is NAGVMQNPRHLVRRRGQEARLRCSPMKGHSHVYWYRQLPEEGLKFMVYLQKENIIDESGMPKERFSAEFPKEGPSILRIQQVVRGDSAAYFCASSPFSRGEKLFFGSGTQLSVL.

The chain employs TRBV5-6 and TRBJ2-6; D uncertain. The V gene lost 3 bases and the J gene lost 0 bases, with 13 bases spanning the gap. This CDR3 region has 17 residues. The V gene's germline CDR1 is SGHDT and CDR2 YYEEEE. The CDR3 spells CASSSRRPSSGANVLTF. In nucleotides, the CDR3 is TGTGCCAGCAGCTCACGAAGACCGAGCTCTGGGGCCAACGTCCTGACTTTC. Based on the CDR3 plus reference TRBV5-6 and TRBJ2-6, the full variable domain is DAGVTQSPTHLIKTRGQQVTLRCSPKSGHDTVSWYQQALGQGPQFIFQYYEEEERQRGNFPDRFSGHQFPNYSSELNVNALLLGDSALYLCASSSRRPSSGANVLTFGAGSRLTVL.

V usage is TRBV30 and J usage is TRBJ1-5; D may be TRBD1 (5 bases). Germline V gene sequence: CDR1 GTSNPN, CDR2 SVGIG (reference sequence). There are 17 residues in the CDR3. Trimming removed 2 bases at V and 3 bases at J, with 20 bases between. CDR3 nucleotide sequence: TGTGCCTGGAGTCAGGAACGGGGGTTCGGTACCAATCAGCCCCAGCATTTT. This gives the protein CAWSQERGFGTNQPQHF.

The V call is TRBV2, the J call TRBJ2-7; maybe TRBD2 (6 bases). Trimming removed 2 bases from V and 2 bases from J, with 19 bases in between. CDR1 and CDR2 from the germline V gene are SNHLY and FYNNEI. This CDR3 comprises 17 residues. This CDR3 reads CASSEFVLGGKTYEQYF. DNA of the CDR3: TGTGCCAGCAGTGAATTCGTATTGGGCGGGAAAACCTACGAGCAGTACTTC.

The rearrangement links TRBV9 to TRBJ2-5, with 13 nucleotides matching TRBD2. Germline CDR1 and CDR2: SGDLS and YYNGEE. CDR3 length equals 16 residues. V lost 3 bases, J lost 5 bases, and 7 bases stayed unmatched. CDR3 in DNA: TGTGCCAGCAGCGAGGGGGGACTAGCGGGATTGGAGACCCAGTACTTC. It specifies CASSEGGLAGLETQYF.

V and J are TRBV6-5 and TRBJ2-1; 7 bases agree with TRBD2. The CDR3 spans 14 residues. The ends lost 6 bases at V and 3 bases at J; junction bases unmatched: 5. From germline, CDR1 is MNHEY and CDR2 SVGAGI. The CDR3 coding sequence is TGTGCCAGCAGACCGGGAGGAGGCTACAATGAGCAGTTCTTC. It specifies CASRPGGGYNEQFF.

Only a few counts were recorded for this clone. The gene calls are TRBV27 and TRBJ2-7; D is unclear. V was pared by 2 bases and J by 1 base, with 12 bases between. The CDR3 totals 15 residues. Germline CDR1 MNHEY, CDR2 SMNVEV (reference sequence). The CDR3 DNA reads TGTGCCAGCAGTTTACCGGAGACCCTATCCTACGAGCAGTACTTC. The encoded protein is CASSLPETLSYEQYF.